This TCR beta chain was sequenced for a study of blood T cell repertoires in COVID-19. About the research overall: Sources were T cells, B-cell-depleted T cells, or PBMCs; the material itself was cDNA or gDNA.

Here immunoSEQ multiplex PCR was the method, and the copy in TCRdb shows in-frame clones only, minus some. The top ten hold 4% of the sample, which has about 190,000 clones, around 88% seen once. This clonotype was obtained from a woman between 25 and 40 years old with acute or convalescent COVID-19. Input material: peripheral blood.

The CDR3 reads CASSLDRPTGELFF. The CDR3 DNA sequence: TGTGCCAGCAGCCTGGACAGGCCCACCGGGGAGCTGTTTTTT. This chain connects TRBV5-4 to TRBJ2-2, with TRBD1 identical over 7 bases. Germline V gene lookup returns CDR1 SGHNT and CDR2 YYREEE (reference sequence). V gave up 4 bases and J gave up 4 bases; unmatched junction bases: 4. The length of the CDR3 is 14 residues.